Listed below are T cell receptor beta chains from one sample, sequenced in a study of siplizumab effects on memory and regulatory T cells. The assay was immunoSEQ multiplex PCR, and TCRdb's table has in-frame clones only and misses some. Of fewer than 70,000 clones listed, over 75% are singletons. What was sequenced was Tregs sorted from blood. The receptors here all came from a human donor in good health. CDR3s include the opening cysteine and the closing phenylalanine or tryptophan. The D gene is left open where the match is weak. Clone size appears in some rows only: once, few, many, or a class for an expanded clone.

J gene | V gene | clone size | D gene | CDR3 length | CDR3 protein | CDR3 DNA
TRBJ2-3 | TRBV19 | medium-sized | - | 12 | CASSSTTDTQYF | TGTGCCAGTAGCAGTACGACAGATACGCAGTATTTT
TRBJ2-1 | TRBV6-5 | - | TRBD2 | 16 | CASSFPGTSGYNEQFF | TGTGCCAGCAGTTTTCCCGGGACTAGCGGCTACAATGAGCAGTTCTTC
TRBJ2-1 | TRBV7-6 | - | - | 14 | CASSRTGSYNEQFF | TGTGCCAGCAGCCGGACGGGCTCCTACAATGAGCAGTTCTTC
TRBJ2-7 | TRBV29-1 | - | - | 14 | CSVEDPKLAYEQYF | TGCAGCGTTGAAGATCCGAAACTCGCCTACGAGCAGTACTTC
TRBJ2-2 | TRBV19 | - | TRBD2 | 15 | CASSIAGGPTGELFF | TGTGCCAGTAGTATAGCGGGAGGACCCACCGGGGAGCTGTTTTTT
TRBJ2-5 | TRBV7-9 | - | - | 13 | CASSYAGQETQYF | TGTGCCAGCAGCTACGCGGGGCAAGAGACCCAGTACTTC
TRBJ2-5 | TRBV5-1 | - | TRBD2 | 18 | CASSLAMAGGVYQETQYF | TGCGCCAGCAGCTTGGCGATGGCGGGAGGGGTGTACCAAGAGACCCAGTACTTC
TRBJ2-1 | TRBV5-4 | - | - | 15 | CASSPRGGGPNEQFF | TGTGCCAGCAGCCCTCGTGGCGGAGGGCCCAATGAGCAGTTCTTC
TRBJ2-2 | TRBV6-6 | - | - | 13 | CASARGPAGELFF | TGTGCCAGCGCCCGGGGACCTGCCGGGGAGCTGTTTTTT
TRBJ1-4 | TRBV7-9 | once | - | 14 | CASSSRGREGKLFF | TGTGCCAGCAGCTCGAGGGGCCGGGAGGGAAAACTGTTTTTT
TRBJ2-5 | TRBV7-2 | - | TRBD1 | 12 | CASRTQGATQYF | TGTGCCAGCAGGACCCAGGGGGCGACCCAGTACTTC
TRBJ2-7 | TRBV7-6 | once | - | 14 | CASKTTEDSYEQYF | TGTGCCAGCAAGACGACAGAAGACTCCTACGAGCAGTACTTC
TRBJ2-3 | TRBV7-3 | - | TRBD2 | 19 | CASSLRDWGAGGSPDTQYF | TGTGCCAGCAGCTTACGGGATTGGGGAGCGGGAGGATCCCCAGATACGCAGTATTTT
TRBJ2-3 | TRBV11-2 | - | - | 11 | CASSLAQGQYF | TGTGCCAGCAGCTTAGCTCAAGGGCAGTATTTT
TRBJ2-3 | TRBV7-2 | - | - | 14 | CASSYGGRTDTQYF | TGTGCCAGCAGCTACGGTGGGAGGACAGATACGCAGTATTTT
TRBJ1-5 | TRBV2 | - | - | 15 | CASSVSGPYNQPQHF | TGTGCCAGCAGTGTGTCAGGGCCCTACAATCAGCCCCAGCATTTT
TRBJ2-1 | TRBV5-4 | - | - | 17 | CASSRSGERSSYNEQFF | TGTGCCAGCAGCCGTAGCGGAGAACGGTCCTCCTACAATGAGCAGTTCTTC
TRBJ1-2 | TRBV6-5 | few | - | 13 | CASSRGTRQGYTF | TGTGCCAGCAGCAGAGGGACGCGCCAGGGCTACACCTTC
TRBJ2-7 | TRBV4-2 | - | - | 15 | CASSLSEQGAYEQYF | TGTGCCAGCAGCCTAAGCGAGCAGGGAGCCTACGAGCAGTACTTC
TRBJ2-3 | TRBV9 | - | TRBD2 | 16 | CASSVASGGRTDTQYF | TGTGCCAGCAGCGTAGCTAGCGGGGGACGCACAGATACGCAGTATTTT
TRBJ2-2 | TRBV5-4 | - | - | 13 | CASSSPGPGELFF | TGTGCCAGCAGCTCTCCAGGACCCGGGGAGCTGTTTTTT
TRBJ1-1 | TRBV7-3 | - | TRBD1 | 14 | CASSATGGWTEAFF | TGTGCCAGCAGCGCAACAGGGGGCTGGACTGAAGCTTTCTTT
TRBJ1-1 | TRBV7-2 | - | TRBD1 | 15 | CASSPPGTGATEAFF | TGTGCCAGCAGCCCGCCCGGGACAGGAGCGACTGAAGCTTTCTTT
TRBJ2-7 | TRBV15 | - | TRBD2 | 14 | CATSRGGRAYEQYF | TGTGCCACCAGCAGAGGCGGGAGGGCCTACGAGCAGTACTTC
TRBJ2-1 | TRBV5-1 | - | TRBD2 | 12 | CASTSGYNEQFF | TGCGCCAGTACTAGCGGCTACAATGAGCAGTTCTTC
TRBJ1-1 | TRBV7-9 | - | - | 15 | CASSLVGTWGTEAFF | TGTGCCAGCAGCTTAGTGGGCACCTGGGGCACTGAAGCTTTCTTT
TRBJ2-7 | TRBV6-6 | - | TRBD1 | 13 | CASGKTGEVEQYF | TGTGCCAGCGGGAAAACAGGGGAAGTCGAGCAGTACTTC
TRBJ2-7 | TRBV7-2 | - | TRBD1 | 15 | CASSLVGTGSHEQYF | TGTGCCAGCAGCTTAGTAGGGACAGGTAGTCACGAGCAGTACTTC